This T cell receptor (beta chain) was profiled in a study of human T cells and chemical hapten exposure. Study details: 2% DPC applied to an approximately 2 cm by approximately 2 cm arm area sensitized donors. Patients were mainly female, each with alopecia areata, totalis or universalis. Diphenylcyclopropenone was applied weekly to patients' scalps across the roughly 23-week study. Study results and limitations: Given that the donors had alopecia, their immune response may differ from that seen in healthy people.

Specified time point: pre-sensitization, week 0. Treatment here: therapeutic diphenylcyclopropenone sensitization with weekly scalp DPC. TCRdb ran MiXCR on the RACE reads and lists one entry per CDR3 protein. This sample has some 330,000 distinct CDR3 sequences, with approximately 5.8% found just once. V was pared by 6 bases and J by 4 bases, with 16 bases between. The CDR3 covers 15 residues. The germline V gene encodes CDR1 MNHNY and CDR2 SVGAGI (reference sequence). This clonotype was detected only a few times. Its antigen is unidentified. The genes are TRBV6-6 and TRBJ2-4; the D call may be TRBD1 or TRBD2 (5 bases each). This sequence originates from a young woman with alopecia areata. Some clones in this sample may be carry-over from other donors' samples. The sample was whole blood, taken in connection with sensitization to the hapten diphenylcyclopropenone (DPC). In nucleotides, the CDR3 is TGTGCCAGCAGCAGCCGGGACCTCCTGAAAAACATTCAGTACTTC. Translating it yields CASSSRDLLKNIQYF.